A selection of T cell receptor beta chains follows, all from one sample in a study of blood T cell repertoires in COVID-19. The data were produced by immunoSEQ multiplex PCR, yet TCRdb's version contains in-frame clones alone and is incomplete. Of 110,000 or so clones detected, over 75% appear once; the ten largest clones hold 4.1%. The sample taken for sequencing was peripheral blood. Receptors were obtained from a man aged 50-60 years with acute or convalescent COVID-19. CDR3s include the opening cysteine and the closing phenylalanine or tryptophan. A D gene is named only where the DNA matches it firmly. Clone size is not always given. Where it is, it says once, few, many or a class for expanded clones.

TRBD1	TRBJ1-2	TRBV5-4	NA	CASSLDRAYGYTF	TGTGCCAGCAGCCTGGACAGGGCCTATGGCTACACCTTC
TRBD1	TRBJ2-7	TRBV4-1	NA	CASSERGDRGRSGSYEQYF	TGCGCCAGCTCCGAGAGGGGGGACAGGGGTCGTAGTGGCTCCTACGAGCAGTACTTC
NA	TRBJ1-6	TRBV27	NA	CASSLGRNLNSPLHF	TGTGCCAGCAGTTTAGGGAGAAACCTGAATTCACCCCTCCACTTT
NA	TRBJ1-2	TRBV10-3	NA	CATSEPQRQGLGYTF	TGTGCCACATCTGAGCCCCAAAGGCAGGGACTCGGCTACACCTTC
TRBD1	TRBJ1-5	TRBV10-3	NA	CAISQGTAGNQPQHF	TGTGCCATCAGCCAAGGGACAGCGGGCAATCAGCCCCAGCATTTT
TRBD1	TRBJ1-5	TRBV3-1/TRBV3-2	once	CASSTGQIYQPQHF	TGTGCCAGCAGTACGGGACAGATATATCAGCCCCAGCATTTT
NA	TRBJ1-3	TRBV10-2	NA	CASSAEISGNTIYF	TGCGCCAGCAGTGCAGAAATCTCTGGAAACACCATATATTTT
TRBD2	TRBJ2-7	TRBV27	NA	CASSRSRASGYPYEQYF	TGTGCCAGCAGCCGAAGTCGGGCTAGCGGATATCCCTACGAGCAGTACTTC
TRBD1	TRBJ2-7	TRBV19	NA	CASSIRTGVSYEQYF	TGTGCCAGTAGTATACGGACAGGGGTCTCCTACGAGCAGTACTTC
TRBD2	TRBJ2-2	TRBV4-2	NA	CASSQDSSGVNTGELFF	TGTGCCAGCAGCCAAGATTCGAGCGGGGTAAACACCGGGGAGCTGTTTTTT
TRBD1	TRBJ1-4	TRBV19	NA	CASRIGTGEWEKLFF	TGTGCCAGTAGAATTGGGACAGGGGAGTGGGAAAAACTGTTTTTT
TRBD1	TRBJ1-2	TRBV6-5	NA	CASMGQGYGYTF	TGTGCCAGCATGGGACAGGGGTATGGCTACACCTTC
NA	TRBJ2-1	TRBV11-2	once	CASSPGLLNEQFF	TGTGCCAGCAGCCCAGGACTTCTTAATGAGCAGTTCTTC
NA	TRBJ1-3	TRBV5-6	NA	CASSAKGVTGNTIYF	TGTGCCAGCAGCGCAAAAGGGGTAACGGGAAACACCATATATTTT
TRBD1	TRBJ1-1	TRBV27	few	CASSYGDRGVAEAFF	TGTGCCAGCAGTTATGGGGACAGGGGAGTTGCTGAAGCTTTCTTT
NA	TRBJ2-1	TRBV11-2	NA	CASSASLSSYNEQFF	TGTGCCAGCAGCGCAAGCCTCTCTTCCTACAATGAGCAGTTCTTC
TRBD2	TRBJ2-5	TRBV11-1	NA	CASSTWTSGVQETQYF	TGTGCCAGCAGCACCTGGACTAGCGGGGTCCAAGAGACCCAGTACTTC
NA	TRBJ2-7	TRBV4-1	NA	CASSQETAGPYEQYF	TGCGCCAGCAGCCAAGAAACCGCGGGGCCCTACGAGCAGTACTTC
NA	TRBJ1-6	TRBV6-5	NA	CASSSLGSSYNSPLHF	TGTGCCAGCAGTTCCCTCGGGAGCTCCTATAATTCACCCCTCCACTTT
NA	TRBJ1-1	TRBV18	NA	CASSLEQGTGTEAFF	TGTGCCAGCTCACTTGAACAGGGTACCGGCACTGAAGCTTTCTTT
TRBD1	TRBJ2-7	TRBV27	NA	CASSYGQGSSYEQYF	TGTGCCAGCAGTTACGGACAGGGGAGCTCCTACGAGCAGTACTTC
TRBD2	TRBJ2-1	TRBV7-3	NA	CASSLGGASVIYNEQFF	TGTGCCAGCAGCCTCGGGGGGGCTAGCGTTATCTACAATGAGCAGTTCTTC
TRBD1	TRBJ2-5	TRBV19	NA	CASSPIRDRGETQYF	TGTGCCAGTAGCCCAATTCGGGACAGGGGAGAGACCCAGTACTTC
TRBD2	TRBJ2-1	TRBV18	NA	CASSPPGLAGGGEQFF	TGTGCCAGCTCACCACCGGGACTAGCGGGAGGGGGTGAGCAGTTCTTC
NA	TRBJ2-7	TRBV19	NA	CASSKGTREVNEQYF	TGTGCCAGTAGTAAGGGGACCAGGGAGGTCAACGAGCAGTACTTC
NA	TRBJ1-1	TRBV19	few	CASREQGNTEAFF	TGTGCCAGTAGGGAACAGGGGAACACTGAAGCTTTCTTT
NA	TRBJ1-6	TRBV7-9	NA	CASSFTAGSSYNSPLHF	TGTGCCAGCAGCTTCACAGCGGGCAGCTCCTATAATTCACCCCTCCACTTT
NA	TRBJ1-5	TRBV28	NA	CASSERVGVQPQHF	TGTGCCAGCAGCGAGCGGGTAGGGGTTCAGCCCCAGCATTTT
NA	TRBJ1-4	TRBV14	NA	CASSQWSVEKLFF	TGTGCCAGCAGCCAATGGTCAGTTGAAAAACTGTTTTTT
NA	TRBJ1-2	TRBV9	NA	CASSVEAGAMYYGYTF	TGTGCCAGCAGCGTAGAGGCGGGGGCCATGTACTATGGCTACACCTTC
TRBD1	TRBJ1-1	TRBV6-5	NA	CASSYSRGTEAFF	TGTGCCAGCAGTTACTCCAGGGGGACTGAAGCTTTCTTT
TRBD2	TRBJ2-7	TRBV11-2	NA	CATTSGEDEQYF	TGTGCTACGACTAGCGGGGAAGACGAGCAGTACTTC
TRBD2	TRBJ2-5	TRBV7-8	NA	CASSFSGGAVETQYF	TGTGCCAGCAGCTTTTCCGGGGGGGCGGTAGAGACCCAGTACTTC
TRBD1	TRBJ1-5	TRBV2	NA	CASSAGQGGQPQHF	TGTGCCAGCAGTGCAGGACAGGGAGGTCAGCCCCAGCATTTT
NA	TRBJ2-7	TRBV7-6	few	CASSLAGRSYEQYF	TGTGCCAGCAGCTTAGCGGGGAGGTCTTACGAGCAGTACTTC
NA	TRBJ2-5	TRBV5-1	NA	CASSLAGGGRETQYF	TGCGCCAGCAGCTTGGCCGGTGGAGGGAGAGAGACCCAGTACTTC
NA	TRBJ1-5	TRBV5-1	NA	CASSLVQGQQPQHF	TGCGCCAGCAGCTTGGTCCAGGGTCAACAGCCCCAGCATTTT
NA	TRBJ1-3	TRBV30	NA	CAWSIRYSGNTIYF	TGTGCCTGGAGCATCAGATACTCTGGAAACACCATATATTTT
TRBD1	TRBJ1-2	TRBV19	NA	CASSTGQGGGYTF	TGTGCCAGTAGTACCGGACAGGGGGGAGGCTACACCTTC
NA	TRBJ1-1	TRBV28	NA	CASGRAGLTNTEAFF	TGTGCCAGCGGTCGTGCAGGATTAACGAACACTGAAGCTTTCTTT
NA	TRBJ2-1	TRBV11-2	NA	CASSLTSGNGYNEQFF	TGTGCCAGCAGCCTCACCTCGGGAAACGGCTACAATGAGCAGTTCTTC
TRBD1	TRBJ2-2	TRBV3-1/TRBV3-2	NA	CASSQRTGLGTGELFF	TGTGCCAGCAGCCAGAGGACAGGGTTGGGCACCGGGGAGCTGTTTTTT
NA	TRBJ2-5	TRBV6-2/TRBV6-3	NA	CASSKDFLQETQYF	TGTGCCAGCAGTAAGGACTTCCTCCAAGAGACCCAGTACTTC
NA	TRBJ1-5	TRBV7-9	NA	CASSANSNQPQHF	TGTGCCAGCAGCGCGAATAGCAATCAGCCCCAGCATTTT
NA	TRBJ1-1	TRBV5-5	NA	CASSLDSGEYTEAFF	TGTGCCAGCAGCTTGGACTCCGGAGAGTACACTGAAGCTTTCTTT
NA	TRBJ1-5	TRBV27	NA	CASSRSGEGQPQHF	TGTGCCAGCAGCCGCAGCGGGGAAGGACAGCCCCAGCATTTT
NA	TRBJ2-2	TRBV14	NA	CASSQGDGGFRELFF	TGTGCCAGCAGCCAAGGTGACGGAGGGTTTAGGGAGCTGTTTTTT
TRBD1	TRBJ1-1	TRBV7-8	NA	CASSPRGTGRATEAFF	TGTGCCAGCAGCCCACGTGGGACAGGGCGGGCCACTGAAGCTTTCTTT
TRBD2	TRBJ2-7	TRBV7-2	once	CASSSTKLAGVSYEQYF	TGTGCCAGCAGCTCCACCAAACTAGCGGGAGTTTCCTACGAGCAGTACTTC
NA	TRBJ1-5	TRBV10-3	NA	CATRTVDQPQHF	TGTGCCACCAGGACAGTCGATCAGCCCCAGCATTTT
NA	TRBJ1-3	TRBV9	NA	CASTRGNTIYF	TGTGCCAGCACCCGGGGGAACACCATATATTTT
NA	TRBJ1-5	TRBV4-1	NA	CASSQLGAYQPQHF	TGCGCCAGCAGCCAGCTGGGGGCTTATCAGCCCCAGCATTTT
NA	TRBJ1-5	TRBV5-8	NA	CASSFPGASPQHF	TGTGCCAGCAGCTTCCCAGGGGCCTCGCCCCAGCATTTT
NA	TRBJ1-2	TRBV5-1	NA	CASSQGGPSYGYTF	TGCGCCAGCAGCCAAGGGGGTCCGAGCTATGGCTACACCTTC
NA	TRBJ1-5	TRBV11-2	NA	CASSQGRRASNQPQHF	TGTGCCAGCAGCCAGGGGCGAAGGGCCTCCAATCAGCCCCAGCATTTT
NA	TRBJ1-1	TRBV12-5	NA	CASGQRGITEAFF	TGTGCTAGTGGTCAAAGGGGAATTACTGAAGCTTTCTTT
TRBD2	TRBJ2-7	TRBV18	NA	CASSHTTSGDFSYEQYF	TGTGCCAGCTCACACACTACTAGCGGGGATTTCTCCTACGAGCAGTACTTC
NA	TRBJ1-5	TRBV19	NA	CASSTRQPIQPQHF	TGTGCCAGTAGTACCCGACAGCCCATCCAGCCCCAGCATTTT
NA	TRBJ2-1	TRBV9	NA	CASRNPLANEQFF	TGTGCCAGCAGGAACCCCCTTGCGAACGAGCAGTTCTTC